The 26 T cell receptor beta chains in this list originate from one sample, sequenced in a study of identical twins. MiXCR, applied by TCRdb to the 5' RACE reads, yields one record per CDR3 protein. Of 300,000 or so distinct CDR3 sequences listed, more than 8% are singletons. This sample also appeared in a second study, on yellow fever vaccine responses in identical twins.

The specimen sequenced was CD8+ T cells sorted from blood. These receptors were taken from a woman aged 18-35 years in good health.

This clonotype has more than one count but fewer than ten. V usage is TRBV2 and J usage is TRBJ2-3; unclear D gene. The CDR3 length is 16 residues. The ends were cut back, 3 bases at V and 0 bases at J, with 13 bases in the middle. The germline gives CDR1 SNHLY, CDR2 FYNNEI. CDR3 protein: CASSDYRQTSTDTQYF. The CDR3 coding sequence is TGTGCCAGCAGTGATTATAGACAAACTAGCACAGATACGCAGTATTTT. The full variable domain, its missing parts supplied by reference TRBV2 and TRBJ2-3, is EPEVTQTPSHQVTQMGQEVILRCVPISNHLYFYWYRQILGQKVEFLVSFYNNEISEKSEIFDDQFSVERPDGSNFTLKIRSTKLEDSAMYFCASSDYRQTSTDTQYFGPGTRLTVL.

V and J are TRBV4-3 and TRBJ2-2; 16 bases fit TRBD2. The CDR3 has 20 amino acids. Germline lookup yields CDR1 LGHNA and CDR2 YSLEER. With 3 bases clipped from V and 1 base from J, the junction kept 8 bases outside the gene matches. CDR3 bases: TGCGCCAGCAGCCAGGGCCCCGGGACTAGCGGGAGGGAGAACACCGGGGAGCTGTTTTTT. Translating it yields CASSQGPGTSGRENTGELFF.

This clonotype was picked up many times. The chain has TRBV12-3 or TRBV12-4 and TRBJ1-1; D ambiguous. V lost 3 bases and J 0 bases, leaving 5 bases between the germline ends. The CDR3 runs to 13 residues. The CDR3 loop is CASSFTLNTEAFF. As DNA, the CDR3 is TGTGCCAGCAGTTTTACGCTGAACACTGAAGCTTTCTTT.

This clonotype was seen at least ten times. The CDR3 DNA follows: TGTGCCAGCAGTTGGGATAGCGGGATGAACACCGGGGAGCTGTTTTTT. It encodes CASSWDSGMNTGELFF. The chain is built from TRBV27 and TRBJ2-2, with 8 bases aligning to TRBD2. The J segment lost 1 base and the V segment lost 4 bases, leaving 5 bases of the junction unmatched. The CDR3 has 16 residues. Looked up from germline, CDR1 is MNHEY and CDR2 is SMNVEV (reference sequence).

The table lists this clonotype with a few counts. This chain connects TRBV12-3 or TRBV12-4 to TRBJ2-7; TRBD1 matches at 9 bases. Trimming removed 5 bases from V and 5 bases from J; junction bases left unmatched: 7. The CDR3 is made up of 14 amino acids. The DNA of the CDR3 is TGTGCCAGCAGTAAGAGGGACAGGGAGGACGAGCAGTACTTC. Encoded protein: CASSKRDREDEQYF.

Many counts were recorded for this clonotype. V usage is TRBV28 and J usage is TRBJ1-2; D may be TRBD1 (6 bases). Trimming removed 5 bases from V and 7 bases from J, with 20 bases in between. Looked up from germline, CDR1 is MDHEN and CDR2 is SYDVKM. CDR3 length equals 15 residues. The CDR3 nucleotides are TGTGCCAGCAGTCCGCCCCCTCAGGGGCAAGGTGGCTACACCTTC. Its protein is CASSPPPQGQGGYTF.

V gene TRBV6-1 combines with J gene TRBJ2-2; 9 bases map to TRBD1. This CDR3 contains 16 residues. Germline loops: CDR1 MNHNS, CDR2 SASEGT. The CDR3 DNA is TGTCGTCGGGACAGGGATCCTTACTCGAACACCGGGGAGCTGTTTTTT. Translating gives CRRDRDPYSNTGELFF.

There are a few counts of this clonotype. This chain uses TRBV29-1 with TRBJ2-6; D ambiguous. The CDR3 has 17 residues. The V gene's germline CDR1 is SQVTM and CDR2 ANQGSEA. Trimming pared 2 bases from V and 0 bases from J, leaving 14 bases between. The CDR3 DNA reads TGCAGCGTTGAAACAATGGACGAAAACTCTGGGGCCAACGTCCTGACTTTC. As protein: CSVETMDENSGANVLTF.

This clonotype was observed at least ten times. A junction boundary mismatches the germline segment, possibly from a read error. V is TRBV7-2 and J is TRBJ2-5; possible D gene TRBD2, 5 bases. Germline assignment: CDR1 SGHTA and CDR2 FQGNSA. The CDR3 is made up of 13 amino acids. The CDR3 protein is CASSSGLEETQYF. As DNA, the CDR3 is TGCGCCAGCAGCTCCGGACTGGAAGAGACCCAGTACTTC.

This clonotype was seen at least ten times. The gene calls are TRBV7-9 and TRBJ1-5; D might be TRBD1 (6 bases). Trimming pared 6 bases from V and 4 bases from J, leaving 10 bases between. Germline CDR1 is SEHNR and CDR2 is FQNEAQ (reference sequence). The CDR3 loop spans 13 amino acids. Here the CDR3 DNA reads TGTGCCAGCAGTGGGACACTTAATCAGCCCCAGCATTTT. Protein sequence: CASSGTLNQPQHF.

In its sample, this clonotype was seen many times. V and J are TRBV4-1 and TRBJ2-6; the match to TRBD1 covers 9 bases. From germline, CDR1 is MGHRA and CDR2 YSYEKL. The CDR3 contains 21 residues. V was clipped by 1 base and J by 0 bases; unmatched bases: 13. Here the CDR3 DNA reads TGCGCCAGCAGCCAAGGCAGACAGGGGGTACGGGGACCCTCTGGGGCCAACGTCCTGACTTTC. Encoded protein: CASSQGRQGVRGPSGANVLTF.

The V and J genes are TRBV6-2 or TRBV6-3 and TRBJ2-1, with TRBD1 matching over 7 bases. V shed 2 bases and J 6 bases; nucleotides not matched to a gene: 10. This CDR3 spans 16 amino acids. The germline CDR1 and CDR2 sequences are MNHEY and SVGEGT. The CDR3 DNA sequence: TGTGCCAGCAGTTACCTCCCACAGGGGTATGGCAATGAGCAGTTCTTC. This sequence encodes CASSYLPQGYGNEQFF.

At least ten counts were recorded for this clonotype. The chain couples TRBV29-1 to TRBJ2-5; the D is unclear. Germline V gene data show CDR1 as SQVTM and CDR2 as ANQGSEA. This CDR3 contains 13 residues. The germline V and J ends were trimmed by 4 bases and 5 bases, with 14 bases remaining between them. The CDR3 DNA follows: TGCAGCGTTGTAAGGAGCGACCGGGAGACCCAGTACTTC. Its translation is CSVVRSDRETQYF. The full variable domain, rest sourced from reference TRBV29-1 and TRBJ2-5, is SAVISQKPSRDICQRGTSLTIQCQVDSQVTMMFWYRQQPGQSLTLIATANQGSEATYESGFVIDKFPISRPNLTFSTLTVSNMSPEDSSIYLCSVVRSDRETQYFGPGTRLLVL.

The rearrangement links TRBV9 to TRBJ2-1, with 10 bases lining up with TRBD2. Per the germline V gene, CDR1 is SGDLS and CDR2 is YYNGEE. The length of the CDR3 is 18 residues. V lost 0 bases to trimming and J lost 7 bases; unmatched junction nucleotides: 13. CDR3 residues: CASSVDGRAGGLINEQFF. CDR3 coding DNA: TGTGCCAGCAGCGTAGACGGGCGAGCGGGGGGGCTGATAAATGAGCAGTTCTTC.

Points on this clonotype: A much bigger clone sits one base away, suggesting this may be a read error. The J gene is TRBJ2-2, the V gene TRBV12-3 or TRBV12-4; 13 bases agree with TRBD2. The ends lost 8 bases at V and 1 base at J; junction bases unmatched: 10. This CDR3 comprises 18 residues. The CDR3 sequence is CASCTFGTSGENTGELFF. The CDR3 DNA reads TGTGCCAGCTGCACCTTCGGGACTAGCGGGGAGAACACCGGGGAGCTGTTTTTT.

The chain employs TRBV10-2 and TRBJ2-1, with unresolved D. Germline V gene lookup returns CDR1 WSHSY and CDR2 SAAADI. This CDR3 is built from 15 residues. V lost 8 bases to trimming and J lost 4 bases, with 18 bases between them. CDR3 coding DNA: TGCGCCAGCCGCCCGGGTTCGGGTGTATACAATGAGCAGTTCTTC. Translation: CASRPGSGVYNEQFF.

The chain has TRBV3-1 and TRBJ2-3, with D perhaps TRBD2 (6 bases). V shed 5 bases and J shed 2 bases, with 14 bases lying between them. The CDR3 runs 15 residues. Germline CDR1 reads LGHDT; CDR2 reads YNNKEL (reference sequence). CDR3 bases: TGTGCCAGCAGCTCAGGAGGGGTTTACACAGATACGCAGTATTTT. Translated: CASSSGGVYTDTQYF.

CDR3 bases: TGCAGCGTTGATACGGGACAGGGTCGGGAGACCCAGTACTTC. It is translated as CSVDTGQGRETQYF. J is TRBJ2-5 and V is TRBV29-1; 9 nucleotides match TRBD1. This CDR3 is built from 14 residues. Looked up from germline, CDR1 is SQVTM and CDR2 is ANQGSEA. The J segment lost 5 bases and the V segment lost 3 bases, leaving 7 bases of the junction unmatched.

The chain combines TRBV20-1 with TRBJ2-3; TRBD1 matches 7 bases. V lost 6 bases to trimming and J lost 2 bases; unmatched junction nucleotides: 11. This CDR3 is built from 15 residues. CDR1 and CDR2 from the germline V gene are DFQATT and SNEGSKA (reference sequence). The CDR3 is CSAMRLGQNTDTQYF. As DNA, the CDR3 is TGCAGTGCCATGAGACTGGGACAGAACACAGATACGCAGTATTTT.

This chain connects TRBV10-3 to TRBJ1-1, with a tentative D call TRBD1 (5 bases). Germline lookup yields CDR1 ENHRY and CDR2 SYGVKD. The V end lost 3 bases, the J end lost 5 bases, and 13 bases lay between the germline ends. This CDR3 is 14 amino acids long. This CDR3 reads CAISDLMGGTEAFF. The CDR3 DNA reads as TGTGCCATCAGTGACCTCATGGGGGGAACTGAAGCTTTCTTT.

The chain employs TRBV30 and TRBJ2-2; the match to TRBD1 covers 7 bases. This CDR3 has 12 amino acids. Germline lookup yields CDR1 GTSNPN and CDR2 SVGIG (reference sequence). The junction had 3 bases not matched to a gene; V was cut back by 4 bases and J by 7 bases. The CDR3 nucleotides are TGTGCCTGGACAGGGGGAAGCGGGGAGCTGTTTTTT. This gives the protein CAWTGGSGELFF.

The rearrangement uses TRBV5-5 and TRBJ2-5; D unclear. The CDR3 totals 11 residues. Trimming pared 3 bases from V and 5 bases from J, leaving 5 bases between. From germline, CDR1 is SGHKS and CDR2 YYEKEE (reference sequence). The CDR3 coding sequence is TGTGCCAGCAGCTCTATGGAGACCCAGTACTTC. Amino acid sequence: CASSSMETQYF.

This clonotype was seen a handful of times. This chain's CDR3 is CASSLQQGRYTEAFF. The CDR3 DNA reads as TGTGCCAGCAGTTTACAGCAGGGGAGGTACACTGAAGCTTTCTTT. The chain recombines TRBV28 with TRBJ1-1; weak D call: TRBD1 (6 bases). The CDR3 loop spans 15 amino acids. The V gene lost 2 bases and the J gene lost 3 bases, with 13 bases spanning the gap. Looked up from germline, CDR1 is MDHEN and CDR2 is SYDVKM. The entire variable domain, with the rest obtained from reference TRBV28 and TRBJ1-1, is as follows: DVKVTQSSRYLVKRTGEKVFLECVQDMDHENMFWYRQDPGLGLRLIYFSYDVKMKEKGDIPEGYSVSREKKERFSLILESASTNQTSMYLCASSLQQGRYTEAFFGQGTRLTVV.

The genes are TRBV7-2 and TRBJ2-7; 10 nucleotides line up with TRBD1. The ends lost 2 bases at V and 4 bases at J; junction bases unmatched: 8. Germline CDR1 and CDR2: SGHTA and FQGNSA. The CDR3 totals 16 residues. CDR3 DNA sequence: TGTGCCAGCAGCTTACCCAGGGGGACAGGGGCGTACGAGCAGTACTTC. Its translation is CASSLPRGTGAYEQYF.

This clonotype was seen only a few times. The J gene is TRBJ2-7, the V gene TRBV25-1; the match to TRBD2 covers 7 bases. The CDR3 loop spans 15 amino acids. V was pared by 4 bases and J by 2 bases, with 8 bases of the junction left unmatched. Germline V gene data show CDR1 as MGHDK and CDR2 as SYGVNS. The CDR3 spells CASSGTGTNAYEQYF. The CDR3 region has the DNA TGTGCCAGCAGTGGAACCGGGACTAACGCCTACGAGCAGTACTTC.

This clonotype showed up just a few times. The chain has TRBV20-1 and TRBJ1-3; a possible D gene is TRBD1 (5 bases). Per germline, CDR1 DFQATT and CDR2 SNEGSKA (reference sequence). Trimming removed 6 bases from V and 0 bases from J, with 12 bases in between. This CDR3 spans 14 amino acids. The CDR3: CSAQGVDSGNTIYF. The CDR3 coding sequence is TGCAGTGCCCAAGGGGTGGACTCTGGAAACACCATATATTTT.